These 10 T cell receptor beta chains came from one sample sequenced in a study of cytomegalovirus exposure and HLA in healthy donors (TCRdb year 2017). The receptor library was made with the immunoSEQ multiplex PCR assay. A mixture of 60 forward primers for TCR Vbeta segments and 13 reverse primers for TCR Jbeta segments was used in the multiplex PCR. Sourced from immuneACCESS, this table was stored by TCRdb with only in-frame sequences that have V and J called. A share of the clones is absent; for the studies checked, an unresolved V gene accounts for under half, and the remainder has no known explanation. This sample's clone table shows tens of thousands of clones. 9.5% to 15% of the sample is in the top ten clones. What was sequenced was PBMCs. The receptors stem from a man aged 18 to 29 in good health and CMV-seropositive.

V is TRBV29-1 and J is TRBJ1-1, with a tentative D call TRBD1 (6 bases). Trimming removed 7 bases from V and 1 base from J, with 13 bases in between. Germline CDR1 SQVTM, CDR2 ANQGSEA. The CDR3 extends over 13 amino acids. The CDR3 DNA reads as TGCAGCGGATCCCGACAGGAGAACACTGAAGCTTTCTTT. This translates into CSGSRQENTEAFF.

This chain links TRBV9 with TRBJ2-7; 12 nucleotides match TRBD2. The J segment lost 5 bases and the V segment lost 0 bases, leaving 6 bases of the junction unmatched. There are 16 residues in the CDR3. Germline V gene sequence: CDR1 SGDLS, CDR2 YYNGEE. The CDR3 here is CASSVALTSGSDEQYF. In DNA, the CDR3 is TGTGCCAGCAGCGTAGCTTTGACTAGCGGGAGTGACGAGCAGTACTTC. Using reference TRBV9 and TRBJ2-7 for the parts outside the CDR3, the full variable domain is DSGVTQTPKHLITATGQRVTLRCSPRSGDLSVYWYQQSLDQGLQFLIQYYNGEERAKGNILERFSAQQFPDLHSELNLSSLELGDSALYFCASSVALTSGSDEQYFGPGTRLTVT.

In DNA form, the CDR3 reads TGTGCCAGCAGCTTCCCAGGGCGTAGCAATCAGCCCCAGCATTTT. It translates to CASSFPGRSNQPQHF. The V call is TRBV5-6, the J call TRBJ1-5; a possible D gene is TRBD1 (5 bases). The CDR3 sequence is 15 residues long. V was clipped by 2 bases and J by 0 bases, with 9 bases between them. In germline, CDR1 is SGHDT, CDR2 YYEEEE.

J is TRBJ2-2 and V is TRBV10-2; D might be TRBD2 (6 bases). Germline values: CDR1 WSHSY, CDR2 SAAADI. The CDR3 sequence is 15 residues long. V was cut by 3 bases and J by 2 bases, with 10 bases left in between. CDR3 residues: CASSDGGVNTGELFF. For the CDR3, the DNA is TGCGCCAGCAGTGACGGAGGGGTCAACACCGGGGAGCTGTTTTTT.

This CDR3 is CASSLWGRGPGELFF. The CDR3 coding sequence is TGCGCCAGCAGCTTGTGGGGGCGAGGACCCGGGGAGCTGTTTTTT. The genes are TRBV5-1 and TRBJ2-2; the D gene is possibly TRBD1 (6 bases). Germline V lookup: CDR1 SGHRS, CDR2 YFSETQ. Trimming removed 1 base at V and 6 bases at J, with 13 bases between. The CDR3 runs to 15 residues.

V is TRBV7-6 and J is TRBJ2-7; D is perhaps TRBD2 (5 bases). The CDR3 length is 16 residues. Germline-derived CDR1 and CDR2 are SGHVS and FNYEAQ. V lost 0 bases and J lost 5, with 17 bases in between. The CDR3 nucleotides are TGTGCCAGCAGCTTAGCGCGAAAGGCCGCGGGCCACGAGCAGTACTTC. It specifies CASSLARKAAGHEQYF.

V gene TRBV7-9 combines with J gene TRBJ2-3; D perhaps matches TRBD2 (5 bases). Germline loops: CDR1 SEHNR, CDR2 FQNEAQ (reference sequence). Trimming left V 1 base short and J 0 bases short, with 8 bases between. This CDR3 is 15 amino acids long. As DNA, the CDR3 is TGTGCCAGCAGCTTAGTGACTACCAGCACAGATACGCAGTATTTT. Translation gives CASSLVTTSTDTQYF.

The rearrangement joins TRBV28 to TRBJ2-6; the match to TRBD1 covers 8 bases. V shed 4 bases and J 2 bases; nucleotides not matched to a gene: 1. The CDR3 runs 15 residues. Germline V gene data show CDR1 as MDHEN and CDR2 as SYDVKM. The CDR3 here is CASSSDRAGANVLTF. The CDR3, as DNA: TGTGCCAGCAGTTCGGACAGGGCTGGGGCCAACGTCCTGACTTTC.

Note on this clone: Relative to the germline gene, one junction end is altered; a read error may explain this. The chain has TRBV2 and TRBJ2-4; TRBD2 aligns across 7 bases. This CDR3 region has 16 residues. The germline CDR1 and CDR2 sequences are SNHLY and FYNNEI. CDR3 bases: TGTGCCAGCAGGGAAGCAGGGAGGGAAGCCAAAAACATTCAGTACTTC. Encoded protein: CASREAGREAKNIQYF.

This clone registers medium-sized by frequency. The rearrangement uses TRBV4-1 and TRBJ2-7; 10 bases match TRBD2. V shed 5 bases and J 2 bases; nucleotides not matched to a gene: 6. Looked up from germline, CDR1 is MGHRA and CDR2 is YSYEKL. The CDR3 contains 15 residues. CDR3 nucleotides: TGCGCCAGCAGCTACGGAACTAGCGGGGCCTACGAGCAGTACTTC. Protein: CASSYGTSGAYEQYF.